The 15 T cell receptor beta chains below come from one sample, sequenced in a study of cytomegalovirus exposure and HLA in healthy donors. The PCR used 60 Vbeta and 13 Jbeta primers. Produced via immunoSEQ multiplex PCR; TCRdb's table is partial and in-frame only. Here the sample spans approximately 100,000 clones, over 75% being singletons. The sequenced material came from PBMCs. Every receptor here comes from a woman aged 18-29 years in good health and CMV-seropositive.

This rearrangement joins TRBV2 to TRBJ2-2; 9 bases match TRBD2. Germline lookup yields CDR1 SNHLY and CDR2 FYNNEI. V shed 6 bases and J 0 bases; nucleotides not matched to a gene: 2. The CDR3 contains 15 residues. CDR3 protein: CASRGLATNTGELFF. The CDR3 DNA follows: TGTGCCAGCAGAGGACTAGCGACGAACACCGGGGAGCTGTTTTTT.

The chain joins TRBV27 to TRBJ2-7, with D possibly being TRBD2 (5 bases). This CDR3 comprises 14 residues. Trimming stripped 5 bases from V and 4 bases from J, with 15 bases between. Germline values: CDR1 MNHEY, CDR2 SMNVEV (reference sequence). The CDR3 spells CASSSTEGLYEQYF. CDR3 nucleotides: TGTGCCAGCAGTAGTACTGAGGGATTATACGAGCAGTACTTC.

The CDR3 DNA sequence: TGTGCCAGCAGCTTTAGCGGGAGCATGGAAGAGACCCAGTACTTC. Protein sequence: CASSFSGSMEETQYF. The chain has TRBV13 and TRBJ2-5; 9 nucleotides match TRBD2. The CDR3 spans 15 residues. Germline-derived CDR1 and CDR2 are PRHDT and FYEKMQ (reference sequence). The V gene end was trimmed by 3 bases and the J gene end by 3 bases; junction bases not matched to a gene: 5.

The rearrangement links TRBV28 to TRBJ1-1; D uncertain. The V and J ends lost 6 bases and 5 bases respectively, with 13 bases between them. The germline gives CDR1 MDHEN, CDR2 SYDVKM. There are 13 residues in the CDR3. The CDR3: CASSPAEGTEAFF. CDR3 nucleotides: TGTGCCAGCAGCCCCGCCGAGGGAACTGAAGCTTTCTTT.

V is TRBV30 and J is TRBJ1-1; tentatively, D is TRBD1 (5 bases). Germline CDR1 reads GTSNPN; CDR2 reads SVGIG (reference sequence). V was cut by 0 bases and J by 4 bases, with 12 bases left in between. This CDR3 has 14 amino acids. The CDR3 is CAWSVHRGSTEAFF. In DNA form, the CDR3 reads TGTGCCTGGAGTGTACATCGGGGGAGCACTGAAGCTTTCTTT. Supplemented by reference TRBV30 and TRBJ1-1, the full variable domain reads SQTIHQWPATLVQPVGSPLSLECTVEGTSNPNLYWYRQAAGRGLQLLFYSVGIGQISSEVPQNLSASRPQDRQFILSSKKLLLSDSGFYLCAWSVHRGSTEAFFGQGTRLTVV.

The CDR3 DNA follows: TGTGCCAGCAGCCCGCGGGACGGGTCAACCTACGAGCAGTACTTC. It encodes CASSPRDGSTYEQYF. The chain couples TRBV7-2 to TRBJ2-7, with a possible D match to TRBD2 (6 bases). Germline CDR1 and CDR2: SGHTA and FQGNSA. This CDR3 comprises 15 residues. V lost 5 bases to trimming and J lost 2 bases, with 16 bases between them.

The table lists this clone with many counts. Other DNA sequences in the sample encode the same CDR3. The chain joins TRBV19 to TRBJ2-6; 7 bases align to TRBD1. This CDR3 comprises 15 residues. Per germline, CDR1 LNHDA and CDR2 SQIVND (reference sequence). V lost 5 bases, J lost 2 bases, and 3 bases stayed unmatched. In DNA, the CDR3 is TGTGCCAGTAGTTCCGACAGGGCTGGGGCCAACGTCCTGACTTTC. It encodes CASSSDRAGANVLTF.

The CDR3 here is CASSRGTTPSYEQYF. Here the CDR3 DNA reads TGTGCCAGCAGTCGGGGGACTACCCCCTCCTACGAGCAGTACTTC. The chain links TRBV2 to TRBJ2-7; TRBD2 agrees at 7 bases. Germline loops: CDR1 SNHLY, CDR2 FYNNEI. V shed 5 bases, J shed 0 bases, and the junction held 7 bases outside the gene matches. The CDR3 runs 15 residues.

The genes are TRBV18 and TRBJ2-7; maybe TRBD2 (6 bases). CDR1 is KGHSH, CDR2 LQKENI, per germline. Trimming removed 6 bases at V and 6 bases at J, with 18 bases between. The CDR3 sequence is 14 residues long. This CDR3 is CASSQMQTSTEQYF. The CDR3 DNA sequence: TGTGCCAGCTCCCAAATGCAAACTAGCACCGAGCAGTACTTC.

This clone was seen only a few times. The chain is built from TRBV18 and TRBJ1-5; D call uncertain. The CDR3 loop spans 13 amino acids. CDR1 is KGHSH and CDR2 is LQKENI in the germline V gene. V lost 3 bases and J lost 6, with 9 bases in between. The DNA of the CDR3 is TGTGCCAGCTCACCTGAGACTGCTCAGCCCCAGCATTTT. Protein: CASSPETAQPQHF. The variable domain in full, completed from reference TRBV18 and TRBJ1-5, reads NAGVMQNPRHLVRRRGQEARLRCSPMKGHSHVYWYRQLPEEGLKFMVYLQKENIIDESGMPKERFSAEFPKEGPSILRIQQVVRGDSAAYFCASSPETAQPQHFGDGTRLSIL.

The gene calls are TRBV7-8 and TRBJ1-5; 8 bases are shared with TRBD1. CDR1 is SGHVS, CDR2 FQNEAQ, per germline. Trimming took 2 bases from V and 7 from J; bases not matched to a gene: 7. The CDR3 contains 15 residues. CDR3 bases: TGTGCCAGCAGCTTATCACCAGGGGGCGGACAGCCCCAGCATTTT. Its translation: CASSLSPGGGQPQHF.

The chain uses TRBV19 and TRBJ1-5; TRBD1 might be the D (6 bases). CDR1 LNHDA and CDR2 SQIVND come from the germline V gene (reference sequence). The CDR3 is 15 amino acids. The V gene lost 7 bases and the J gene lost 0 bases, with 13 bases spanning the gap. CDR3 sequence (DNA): TGTGCCAGTACCCCCACAGGGTATAGCAATCAGCCCCAGCATTTT. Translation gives CASTPTGYSNQPQHF.

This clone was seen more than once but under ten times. CDR3 DNA sequence: TGCAGCGTTGAAGATGACAAGACCTACGAGCAGTACTTC. Translating it yields CSVEDDKTYEQYF. The rearrangement links TRBV29-1 to TRBJ2-7, with unresolved D. V was pared by 0 bases and J by 2 bases, with 8 bases between. CDR3 length: 13 amino acids. Germline values: CDR1 SQVTM, CDR2 ANQGSEA.

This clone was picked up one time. CDR3 protein: CASSIFGTGVNEQYF. The CDR3 bases are TGTGCCAGCAGCATCTTTGGGACAGGAGTGAACGAGCAGTACTTC. The rearrangement joins TRBV9 to TRBJ2-7; 8 nucleotides agree with TRBD1. The CDR3 has 15 residues. CDR1 and CDR2 from the germline V gene are SGDLS and YYNGEE. The J segment lost 5 bases and the V segment lost 4 bases, leaving 11 bases of the junction unmatched.

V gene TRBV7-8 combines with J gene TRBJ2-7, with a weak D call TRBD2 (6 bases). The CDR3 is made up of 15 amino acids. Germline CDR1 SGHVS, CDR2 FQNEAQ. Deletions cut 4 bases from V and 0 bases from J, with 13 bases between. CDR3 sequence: CASSSPGSGSYEQYF. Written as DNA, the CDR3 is TGTGCCAGCAGCTCCCCGGGTAGCGGCTCCTACGAGCAGTACTTC.